This T cell receptor beta chain emerged from a study of CD8 T cells in ankylosing spondylitis. Germline CDR1 is MRHNA and CDR2 is SNTAGT. The CDR3 loop spans 21 amino acids. V gave up 6 bases and J gave up 1 base; unmatched junction bases: 24. TCRdb independently ran MiXCR on the 5' RACE reads; one entry per CDR3 protein. The sample shows about 220,000 distinct CDR3 sequences, under 12% of them seen only once. Study-level results: Disease-associated clonotypes exhibited CD8+ identity and were relatively infrequent in peripheral blood. For ankylosing spondylitis blood, a TCR beta motif of about eight highly homologous variants appeared characteristic. Within matched ankylosing spondylitis synovial fluid, disease-linked clones were reportedly significantly enriched.

This clonotype was found many times. Its antigen is unknown. The V gene is TRBV6-4, the J gene TRBJ1-2; the match to TRBD1 covers 9 bases. The sequence came from a male donor with ankylosing spondylitis or in good health (not recorded which). The sequenced material came from blood, either unsorted or a sorted T cell fraction (not recorded which). In DNA form, the CDR3 reads TGTGCCAGCAGCCACGTCGGACAGGGGCGTTCGGAGGAGTTCGGTAACTATGGCTACACCTTC. This encodes CASSHVGQGRSEEFGNYGYTF.